Following are 2 T cell receptor beta chains from one sample sequenced in a study of blood T cell repertoires in COVID-19. Libraries were prepared by immunoSEQ multiplex PCR; TCRdb keeps only in-frame clonotypes and omits some of them. The sample shows roughly 300,000 clones, approximately 90% of them seen only once. The sample comprised PBMCs or T cells enriched from blood (not recorded which). The receptor source for this set is a woman in her twenties or thirties who had recovered from COVID-19.

This chain uses TRBV9 with TRBJ1-1; the match to TRBD1 covers 8 bases. Germline-derived CDR1 and CDR2 are SGDLS and YYNGEE. Trimming cost V 3 bases and J 8 bases; bases outside gene matches: 15. The CDR3 contains 16 residues. CDR3 sequence (DNA): TGTGCCAGCAGCGCTCAAGCCCCAGGGGGCGCAAAGGAAGCTTTCTTT. This encodes CASSAQAPGGAKEAFF.

This clone was detected only once. The chain uses TRBV5-4 and TRBJ2-7, with 9 nucleotides matching TRBD1. Germline V gene sequence: CDR1 SGHNT, CDR2 YYREEE (reference sequence). CDR3 length: 14 residues. Trimming cost V 1 base and J 7 bases; bases outside gene matches: 6. The CDR3 sequence: CASSLTGGVGEQYF. CDR3 sequence (DNA): TGTGCCAGCAGCTTGACAGGGGGCGTAGGGGAGCAGTACTTC.